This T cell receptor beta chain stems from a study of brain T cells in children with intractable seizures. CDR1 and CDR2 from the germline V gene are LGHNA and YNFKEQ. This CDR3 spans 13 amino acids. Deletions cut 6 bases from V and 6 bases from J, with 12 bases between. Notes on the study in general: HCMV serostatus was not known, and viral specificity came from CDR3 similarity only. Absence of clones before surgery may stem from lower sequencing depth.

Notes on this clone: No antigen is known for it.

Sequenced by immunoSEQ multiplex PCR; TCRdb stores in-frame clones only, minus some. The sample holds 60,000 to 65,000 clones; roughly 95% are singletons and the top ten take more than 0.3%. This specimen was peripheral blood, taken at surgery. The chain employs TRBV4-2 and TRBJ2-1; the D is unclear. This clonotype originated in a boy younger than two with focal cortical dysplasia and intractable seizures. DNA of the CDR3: TGTGCCAGCAGACAGATCTCACGCAATGAGCAGTTCTTC. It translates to CASRQISRNEQFF.